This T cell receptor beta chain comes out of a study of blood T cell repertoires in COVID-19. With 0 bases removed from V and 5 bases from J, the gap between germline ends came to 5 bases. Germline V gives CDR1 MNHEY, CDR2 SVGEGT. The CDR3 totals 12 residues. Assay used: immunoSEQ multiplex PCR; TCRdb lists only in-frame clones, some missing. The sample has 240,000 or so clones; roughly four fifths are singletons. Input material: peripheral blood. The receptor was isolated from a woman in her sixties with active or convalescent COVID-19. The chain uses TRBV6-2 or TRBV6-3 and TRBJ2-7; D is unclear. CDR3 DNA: TGTGCCAGCAGTTACTCCCGGGACGAGCAGTACTTC. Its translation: CASSYSRDEQYF.